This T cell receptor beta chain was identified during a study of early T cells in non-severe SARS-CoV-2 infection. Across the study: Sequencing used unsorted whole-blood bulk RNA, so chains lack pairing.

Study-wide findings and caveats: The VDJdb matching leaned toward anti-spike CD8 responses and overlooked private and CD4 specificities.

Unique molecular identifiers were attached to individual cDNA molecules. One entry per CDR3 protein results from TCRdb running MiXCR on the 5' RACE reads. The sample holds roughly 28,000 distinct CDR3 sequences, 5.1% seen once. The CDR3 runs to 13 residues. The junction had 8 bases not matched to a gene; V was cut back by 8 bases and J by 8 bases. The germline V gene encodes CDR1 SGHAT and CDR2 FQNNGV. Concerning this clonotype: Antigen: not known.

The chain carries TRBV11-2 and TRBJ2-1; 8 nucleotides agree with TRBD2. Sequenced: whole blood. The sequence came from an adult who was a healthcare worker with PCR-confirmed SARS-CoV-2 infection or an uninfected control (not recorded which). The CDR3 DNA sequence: TGTGCCAGCGGGTCCCGGCGGGAGGATGAGCAGTTCTTC. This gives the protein CASGSRREDEQFF.